Following are 30 T cell receptor beta chains from one sample sequenced in a study of blood T cell repertoires in COVID-19. Clones were sequenced by immunoSEQ multiplex PCR, and TCRdb holds only the in-frame ones, with some missing. Altogether roughly 190,000 clones are present, around 85% being singletons, with the ten largest covering 8.2%. Material for sequencing was peripheral blood. These receptor sequences come from a woman aged 55-75 years with acute or convalescent COVID-19.

The genes are TRBV19 and TRBJ1-1; D is undetermined. CDR1 is LNHDA and CDR2 is SQIVND in the germline V gene (reference sequence). The CDR3 is 13 amino acids. The CDR3 here is CSSEGFMNTEAFF. The CDR3, as DNA: TGTTCAAGCGAGGGCTTCATGAACACTGAAGCTTTCTTT.

The rearrangement joins TRBV2 to TRBJ2-7; D is perhaps TRBD2 (7 bases). Germline V gene data show CDR1 as SNHLY and CDR2 as FYNNEI. CDR3 size: 15 residues. With 5 bases removed from V and 3 bases from J, the gap between germline ends came to 17 bases. The CDR3 is CASSPQRGGIYEQYF. The CDR3 region has the DNA TGTGCCAGCAGTCCTCAAAGGGGGGGCATCTACGAGCAGTACTTC.

V is TRBV18 and J is TRBJ2-1; D may be TRBD2 (6 bases). The CDR3 has 14 amino acids. In germline, CDR1 is KGHSH, CDR2 LQKENI. V lost 3 bases, J lost 5 bases, and 11 bases lay in between. The CDR3 region is CASSPRRGDNEQFF. The CDR3 bases are TGTGCCAGCTCACCTCGGAGGGGAGACAATGAGCAGTTCTTC.

J is TRBJ1-1 and V is TRBV2; 8 bases map to TRBD1. The CDR3 length is 14 residues. V trimming: 3 bases; J trimming: 5 bases; junction bases outside the gene matches: 5. Germline V gives CDR1 SNHLY, CDR2 FYNNEI. CDR3 coding DNA: TGTGCCAGCAGTGATACAGGGGGAATTACTGAAGCTTTCTTT. Encoded protein: CASSDTGGITEAFF.

This sequence joins TRBV7-9 and TRBJ1-1; D gene unclear. The CDR3 extends over 14 amino acids. Germline V gene data show CDR1 as SEHNR and CDR2 as FQNEAQ (reference sequence). The V end was cut by 4 bases, the J end by 0 bases, with 9 bases between. CDR3 sequence reads: CASSSLAVNTEAFF. The CDR3 coding sequence is TGTGCCAGCAGCTCCCTGGCCGTGAACACTGAAGCTTTCTTT.

The gene calls are TRBV6-2 or TRBV6-3 and TRBJ2-2; D gene uncertain. Deletions cut 7 bases from V and 4 bases from J, with 19 bases between. Looked up from germline, CDR1 is MNHEY and CDR2 is SVGEGT. The length of the CDR3 is 16 residues. CDR3 DNA: TGTGCCAGCACCCCCGGGTTGGGTTCCCTCACCGGGGAGCTGTTTTTT. Translation gives CASTPGLGSLTGELFF.

This clone was detected only a few times. The chain employs TRBV19 and TRBJ1-2; maybe TRBD1 (6 bases). CDR3 length equals 14 residues. Germline loops: CDR1 LNHDA, CDR2 SQIVND (reference sequence). V was trimmed by 0 bases and J by 6 bases, leaving 11 bases between them. The CDR3 is CASSIDRGGNGYTF. CDR3 bases: TGTGCCAGTAGTATAGATCGAGGGGGAAATGGCTACACCTTC.

The J gene is TRBJ2-5, the V gene TRBV5-1; D uncertain. In germline, CDR1 is SGHRS, CDR2 YFSETQ. V gave up 1 base and J gave up 3 bases, with 13 bases separating them. CDR3 length: 15 residues. CDR3 in DNA: TGCGCCAGCAGCTTGTATCGACTCGACGAAGAGACCCAGTACTTC. This translates into CASSLYRLDEETQYF.

V and J are TRBV20-1 and TRBJ2-1; D remains ambiguous. Trimming stripped 0 bases from V and 12 bases from J, with 9 bases between. The CDR3 totals 11 residues. In germline, CDR1 is DFQATT, CDR2 SNEGSKA (reference sequence). The DNA for the CDR3 is TGCAGTGCTAGAGATGCCCACAGGCAGTTCTTC. This codes for CSARDAHRQFF.

V is TRBV5-4 and J is TRBJ1-1; TRBD1 might be the D (5 bases). Germline V lookup: CDR1 SGHNT, CDR2 YYREEE (reference sequence). The CDR3 covers 14 residues. V was pared by 6 bases and J by 1 base, with 13 bases between. The CDR3 reads CASTPGRGNTEAFF. The CDR3 bases are TGTGCCAGCACCCCGGGGAGGGGGAACACTGAAGCTTTCTTT. Full variable domain (remainder filled in from reference TRBV5-4 and TRBJ1-1): ETGVTQSPTHLIKTRGQQVTLRCSSQSGHNTVSWYQQALGQGPQFIFQYYREEENGRGNFPPRFSGLQFPNYSSELNVNALELDDSALYLCASTPGRGNTEAFFGQGTRLTVV.

This chain uses TRBV6-5 with TRBJ1-2, with a weak D call TRBD1 (6 bases). V was clipped by 7 bases and J by 4 bases, with 13 bases between them. The CDR3 length is 13 residues. Germline CDR1 MNHEY, CDR2 SVGAGI. The DNA of the CDR3 is TGTGCCAGCATGAGGGGGGGTGGCTATGGCTACACCTTC. Translation gives CASMRGGGYGYTF.

V usage is TRBV27 and J usage is TRBJ2-5; 9 positions match TRBD1. The CDR3 has 15 amino acids. Germline-derived CDR1 and CDR2 are MNHEY and SMNVEV (reference sequence). Trimming took 6 bases from V and 5 from J; bases not matched to a gene: 10. CDR3 sequence: CASREATGGRETQYF. In DNA, the CDR3 is TGTGCCAGCAGAGAGGCTACAGGGGGCAGGGAGACCCAGTACTTC.

CDR3 DNA: TGCAGCGTGCGGACTACTTCTAGCACAGATACGCAGTATTTT. Translated: CSVRTTSSTDTQYF. V and J are TRBV29-1 and TRBJ2-3; the D gene is possibly TRBD2 (6 bases). The CDR3 runs 14 residues. V shed 6 bases and J shed 0 bases, with 13 bases lying between them. Germline CDR1 reads SQVTM; CDR2 reads ANQGSEA.

The chain links TRBV6-1 to TRBJ1-5, with D possibly TRBD1 on 6 matching bases. CDR3 length: 14 residues. The germline V and J ends were trimmed by 2 bases and 9 bases, with 14 bases remaining between them. Per germline, CDR1 MNHNS and CDR2 SASEGT. The CDR3 reads CASSELGRGGPQHF. The CDR3 nucleotides are TGTGCCAGCAGTGAATTGGGGAGAGGGGGGCCCCAGCATTTT.

V gene TRBV9 combines with J gene TRBJ2-6; 7 bases line up with TRBD1. With V trimmed by 4 bases and J by 2 bases, 9 bases remained unmatched. CDR3 length: 17 amino acids. The germline V gene encodes CDR1 SGDLS and CDR2 YYNGEE. The CDR3 DNA is TGTGCCAGCAGCCCCACAACAGGGGCCGCTGGGGCCAACGTCCTGACTTTC. As protein: CASSPTTGAAGANVLTF.

The V and J genes are TRBV2 and TRBJ2-7; 13 nucleotides align to TRBD2. Looked up from germline, CDR1 is SNHLY and CDR2 is FYNNEI. V trimming: 6 bases; J trimming: 2 bases; junction bases outside the gene matches: 4. The CDR3 is made up of 15 amino acids. The CDR3 bases are TGTGCCAGCAGGGCCGGGACTAGCGGGGCCTACGAGCAGTACTTC. It specifies CASRAGTSGAYEQYF.

The chain joins TRBV2 to TRBJ1-1; possibly TRBD1 for D (6 bases). This CDR3 contains 15 residues. CDR1 is SNHLY and CDR2 is FYNNEI in the germline V gene. Trimming took off 6 bases at V and 5 bases at J, with 19 bases between the two ends. The CDR3 bases are TGTGCCAGCAGCCCTCAGGGGAACGTGGAGACTGAAGCTTTCTTT. Translation gives CASSPQGNVETEAFF.

This clone has a single count. CDR3 region: CASGPRFNQPQHF. For the CDR3, the DNA is TGTGCTAGTGGTCCGAGGTTCAATCAGCCCCAGCATTTT. The chain recombines TRBV12-5 with TRBJ1-5, with D unclear. This CDR3 contains 13 residues. From germline, CDR1 is LGHNT and CDR2 FRNRAP. Trimming removed 5 bases from V and 3 bases from J, with 8 bases in between.

This chain joins TRBV14 and TRBJ2-2; a possible D gene is TRBD2 (5 bases). This CDR3 contains 16 residues. The V gene's germline CDR1 is SGHDN and CDR2 FVKESK. Trimming pared 1 base from V and 1 base from J, leaving 10 bases between. The chain's CDR3 is CASSQAGKGNTGELFF. The CDR3 nucleotides read TGTGCCAGCAGCCAAGCGGGGAAGGGGAACACCGGGGAGCTGTTTTTT.

The rearrangement joins TRBV13 to TRBJ1-3; TRBD1 agrees at 9 bases. J gave up 0 bases and V 10 bases, and 13 bases lay outside the gene matches. This CDR3 is built from 17 residues. CDR1 is PRHDT, CDR2 FYEKMQ, per germline (reference sequence). This CDR3 reads CATQQGQGAISGNTIYF. The CDR3, as DNA: TGTGCCACCCAGCAGGGACAGGGCGCGATCTCTGGAAACACCATATATTTT. The whole variable domain, filled in from reference TRBV13 and TRBJ1-3, reads AAGVIQSPRHLIKEKRETATLKCYPIPRHDTVYWYQQGPGQDPQFLISFYEKMQSDKGSIPDRFSAQQFSDYHSELNMSSLELGDSALYFCATQQGQGAISGNTIYFGEGSWLTVV.

This sequence joins TRBV19 and TRBJ2-3; the match to TRBD1 covers 8 bases. Losses at the gene ends were 9 bases for V and 4 bases for J; bases not matched to a gene: 9. CDR3 length: 14 residues. Looked up from germline, CDR1 is LNHDA and CDR2 is SQIVND (reference sequence). The CDR3 spells CASTDRVFSDTQYF. In DNA, the CDR3 is TGTGCCAGCACGGACAGGGTTTTTTCAGATACGCAGTATTTT.

V usage is TRBV2 and J usage is TRBJ2-2; 8 positions agree with TRBD2. Germline trimming cut 6 bases from V and 4 bases from J; bases unmatched to any gene: 4. CDR1 and CDR2 (germline): SNHLY, FYNNEI. This CDR3 spans 14 amino acids. CDR3 residues: CASRVTSGTGELFF. The CDR3 region has the DNA TGTGCCAGCAGAGTAACTAGCGGCACCGGGGAGCTGTTTTTT.

J is TRBJ1-1 and V is TRBV28, with D hard to call. Germline CDR1 and CDR2: MDHEN and SYDVKM. With 5 bases removed from V and 3 bases from J, the gap between germline ends came to 7 bases. CDR3 length: 12 amino acids. In DNA, the CDR3 is TGTGCCAGCAGTATCCGGTACACTGAAGCTTTCTTT. Its protein is CASSIRYTEAFF.

V gene TRBV6-2 or TRBV6-3 combines with J gene TRBJ1-1; D is uncertain. The V end was cut by 6 bases, the J end by 4 bases, with 12 bases between. This CDR3 has 13 amino acids. The germline V gene encodes CDR1 MNHEY and CDR2 SVGEGT. CDR3 DNA sequence: TGTGCCAGCAGCCAAGGGAGAGGCACTGAAGCTTTCTTT. Translated, it gives CASSQGRGTEAFF.

The chain couples TRBV4-2 to TRBJ2-3, with unresolved D. This CDR3 has 16 amino acids. Germline V gene data show CDR1 as LGHNA and CDR2 as YNFKEQ. Trimming took off 0 bases at V and 0 bases at J, with 10 bases between the two ends. This CDR3 is CASSQDPFRSTDTQYF. The CDR3 DNA follows: TGTGCCAGCAGCCAAGATCCCTTCAGGAGCACAGATACGCAGTATTTT.

The chain joins TRBV6-5 to TRBJ2-1; 8 bases match TRBD1. The CDR3 has 13 residues. V shed 7 bases, J shed 9 bases, and the junction held 8 bases outside the gene matches. Germline CDR1 MNHEY, CDR2 SVGAGI. The CDR3 region is CASTRTGTGEQFF. CDR3 bases: TGTGCCAGCACCCGGACAGGGACGGGTGAGCAGTTCTTC.

This chain uses TRBV5-4 with TRBJ2-1; maybe TRBD1 (6 bases). Trimming pared 4 bases from V and 8 bases from J, leaving 22 bases between. The length of the CDR3 is 16 residues. Germline values: CDR1 SGHNT, CDR2 YYREEE (reference sequence). In nucleotides, the CDR3 is TGTGCCAGCAGCCCTACCACAGGGTTTGGGATCGATGAGCAGTTCTTC. Translated: CASSPTTGFGIDEQFF.

This clone has ten or more counts. This chain connects TRBV10-1 to TRBJ2-2, with a tentative D call TRBD2 (6 bases). The germline V gene has CDR1 WNHNN and CDR2 SYGVQD (reference sequence). V lost 6 bases, J lost 7 bases, and 15 bases lay in between. The CDR3 extends over 14 amino acids. CDR3 amino acids: CASRGAGSDGELFF. In DNA form, the CDR3 reads TGCGCCAGCAGGGGAGCGGGTTCGGACGGGGAGCTGTTTTTT.

This clone has a single count. A read error may produce the germline difference seen at one junction end. The chain is built from TRBV6-6 and TRBJ2-1, with a weak D call TRBD2 (5 bases). This CDR3 contains 14 residues. CDR1 MNHNY and CDR2 SVGAGI come from the germline V gene (reference sequence). This CDR3 reads CASSPRTSSHSQVF. The CDR3 DNA sequence: TGTGCCAGCAGTCCTCGAACTAGTTCCCACTCCCAGGTCTTC.

The chain has TRBV28 and TRBJ2-3, with D possibly being TRBD2 (6 bases). There are 14 residues in the CDR3. V lost 3 bases and J lost 3, with 10 bases in between. Germline V lookup: CDR1 MDHEN, CDR2 SYDVKM. The chain's CDR3 is CASSLGGYTDTQYF. The DNA for the CDR3 is TGTGCCAGCAGTTTGGGAGGTTATACAGATACGCAGTATTTT. Looking up the rest from reference TRBV28 and TRBJ2-3 gives the full variable domain: DVKVTQSSRYLVKRTGEKVFLECVQDMDHENMFWYRQDPGLGLRLIYFSYDVKMKEKGDIPEGYSVSREKKERFSLILESASTNQTSMYLCASSLGGYTDTQYFGPGTRLTVL.